A single sample is the source of the 23 T cell receptor beta chains below, sequenced in a study of shared clonotypes between healthy human individuals. Profiling relied on immunoSEQ multiplex PCR, and the TCRdb table lists in-frame clones only, not all of them. The table lists roughly 2.5 million clones, about 92% of them singletons, with about 0.13% in the top ten. Sequencing was done on a sample of naive CD4+ T cells sorted from blood. The subset denotes: CD45RA+ positively selected. These receptors were obtained from a man aged 18 to 30 in good health.

Notes on this clone: The same CDR3 arises from other DNA sequences in this sample as well. The chain links TRBV6-5 to TRBJ2-1; 11 bases are a match to TRBD2. The V gene end was trimmed by 2 bases and the J gene end by 9 bases; junction bases not matched to a gene: 3. Germline V CDR1 and CDR2: MNHEY, SVGAGI. CDR3 length equals 14 residues. The CDR3 protein is CASSYGLAGGEQFF. In DNA form, the CDR3 reads TGTGCCAGCAGTTACGGGCTAGCGGGAGGTGAGCAGTTCTTC.

This clone was counted once. Other DNA variants within this sample encode the same CDR3. The chain has TRBV5-4 and TRBJ2-1; D not certain. Trimming shortened V by 0 bases and J by 0 bases, and 10 bases separated the two germline ends. The CDR3 runs to 16 residues. Germline V lookup: CDR1 SGHNT, CDR2 YYREEE (reference sequence). The CDR3 bases are TGTGCCAGCAGCTTGGCCGGCGCCAGCTCCTACAATGAGCAGTTCTTC. This codes for CASSLAGASSYNEQFF.

The rearrangement links TRBV9 to TRBJ2-1; D might be TRBD1 (6 bases). Germline V lookup: CDR1 SGDLS, CDR2 YYNGEE. V was clipped by 3 bases and J by 1 base, with 11 bases between them. The CDR3 consists of 15 residues. CDR3 bases: TGTGCCAGCAGCGGAACAGGGTTTTCCTACAATGAGCAGTTCTTC. Its protein is CASSGTGFSYNEQFF.

This rearrangement joins TRBV29-1 to TRBJ1-1; possibly TRBD1 for D (6 bases). This CDR3 has 11 amino acids. Germline CDR1 SQVTM, CDR2 ANQGSEA. V was cut by 5 bases and J by 6 bases, with 10 bases left in between. The CDR3 region has the DNA TGCAGCGTTAGGGGGGGCTCTGAAGCTTTCTTT. This sequence encodes CSVRGGSEAFF.

This clone was seen more than once but under ten times. Other DNA sequences from this sample encode an identical CDR3 as well. The chain uses TRBV19 and TRBJ1-1; D gene uncertain. Germline V gene data show CDR1 as LNHDA and CDR2 as SQIVND (reference sequence). This CDR3 is built from 12 residues. With 4 bases removed from V and 0 bases from J, the gap between germline ends came to 3 bases. The CDR3 bases are TGTGCCAGTAGTAACGTGAACACTGAAGCTTTCTTT. The encoded protein is CASSNVNTEAFF. The whole variable domain, remainder taken from reference TRBV19 and TRBJ1-1, is DGGITQSPKYLFRKEGQNVTLSCEQNLNHDAMYWYRQDPGQGLRLIYYSQIVNDFQKGDIAEGYSVSREKKESFPLTVTSAQKNPTAFYLCASSNVNTEAFFGQGTRLTVV.

V and J are TRBV30 and TRBJ1-4; 9 nucleotides agree with TRBD1. Germline V CDR1 and CDR2: GTSNPN, SVGIG (reference sequence). The CDR3 totals 16 residues. Losses at the gene ends were 1 base for V and 2 bases for J; bases not matched to a gene: 5. CDR3 nucleotides: TGTGCCTGGAGTGCCAACGGACAGGGGACTAATGAAAAACTGTTTTTT. This codes for CAWSANGQGTNEKLFF.

This chain joins TRBV10-3 and TRBJ2-5; 7 nucleotides align to TRBD1. The germline V gene encodes CDR1 ENHRY and CDR2 SYGVKD. Trimming cost V 6 bases and J 5 bases; bases outside gene matches: 15. The CDR3 is 16 amino acids. In nucleotides, the CDR3 is TGTGCCATCAGGGACGATTATAAGGGGGCGCCTGAGACCCAGTACTTC. It is translated as CAIRDDYKGAPETQYF.

This sequence joins TRBV5-1 and TRBJ2-5, with D maybe TRBD1 (6 bases). The germline V gene has CDR1 SGHRS and CDR2 YFSETQ. V gave up 4 bases and J gave up 5 bases, with 15 bases separating them. CDR3 length: 14 amino acids. CDR3 in amino acids: CASSPRERGETQYF. DNA for the CDR3: TGCGCCAGCAGCCCTAGAGAGAGGGGGGAGACCCAGTACTTC.

The V gene is TRBV2, the J gene TRBJ1-1; TRBD1 is a possible D gene (6 bases). CDR3 length equals 17 residues. From germline, CDR1 is SNHLY and CDR2 FYNNEI. V was pared by 3 bases and J by 0 bases, with 17 bases between. The CDR3 is CASSEFRTVNLNTEAFF. Here the CDR3 DNA reads TGTGCCAGCAGTGAGTTTCGGACAGTGAATCTGAACACTGAAGCTTTCTTT.

The V call is TRBV19, the J call TRBJ1-1, with D unclear. V lost 8 bases and J lost 0, with 13 bases in between. This CDR3 has 14 residues. Germline CDR1 reads LNHDA; CDR2 reads SQIVND (reference sequence). CDR3 sequence reads: CASSLTAVNTEAFF. CDR3 coding DNA: TGTGCCAGTTCCTTGACTGCGGTGAACACTGAAGCTTTCTTT.

This clone was detected only once. The V gene is TRBV19, the J gene TRBJ2-2; 9 bases map to TRBD1. The CDR3 spans 14 residues. The germline CDR1 and CDR2 sequences are LNHDA and SQIVND (reference sequence). J gave up 6 bases and V 3 bases, and 2 bases lay outside the gene matches. CDR3 DNA sequence: TGTGCCAGTAGTATTCGACAGGGGGCCGGGGAGCTGTTTTTT. Encoded protein: CASSIRQGAGELFF. The full variable domain, with the rest looked up from reference TRBV19 and TRBJ2-2, is DGGITQSPKYLFRKEGQNVTLSCEQNLNHDAMYWYRQDPGQGLRLIYYSQIVNDFQKGDIAEGYSVSREKKESFPLTVTSAQKNPTAFYLCASSIRQGAGELFFGEGSRLTVL.

As to this clone: The sample contains more than one DNA sequence encoding this CDR3. The J gene is TRBJ2-7, the V gene TRBV5-1; D assignment may be TRBD1 or TRBD2 (5 bases each). CDR1 SGHRS and CDR2 YFSETQ come from the germline V gene. V lost 0 bases to trimming and J lost 0 bases, with 10 bases between them. CDR3 length: 15 amino acids. In DNA form, the CDR3 reads TGCGCCAGCAGCTTGGCCCCAGGGAGCTCCTACGAGCAGTACTTC. Protein sequence: CASSLAPGSSYEQYF. The variable domain in full, completed from reference TRBV5-1 and TRBJ2-7, reads KAGVTQTPRYLIKTRGQQVTLSCSPISGHRSVSWYQQTPGQGLQFLFEYFSETQRNKGNFPGRFSGRQFSNSRSEMNVSTLELGDSALYLCASSLAPGSSYEQYFGPGTRLTVT.

The genes are TRBV25-1 and TRBJ2-3, with a possible D match to TRBD2 (6 bases). CDR1 and CDR2 from the germline V gene are MGHDK and SYGVNS. Trimming cost V 6 bases and J 2 bases, with 18 bases left between them. There are 16 residues in the CDR3. The CDR3 is CASREAARGATDTQYF. Written as DNA, the CDR3 is TGTGCCAGCAGGGAGGCCGCGCGCGGGGCCACAGATACGCAGTATTTT.

The gene calls are TRBV2 and TRBJ1-1, with D tentatively TRBD1 (5 bases). V dropped 5 bases and J dropped 11 bases, with 24 bases sitting between them. Germline V gene sequence: CDR1 SNHLY, CDR2 FYNNEI. The length of the CDR3 is 15 residues. The CDR3 is CASSKRSGEYLRAFF. The CDR3 nucleotides are TGTGCCAGCAGTAAACGATCGGGGGAATATTTGCGGGCTTTCTTT.

The chain is built from TRBV15 and TRBJ1-2; 7 bases line up with TRBD1. Trimming at V came to 0 bases and at J to 1 base, leaving 8 bases not matched to a gene. The CDR3 length is 17 residues. The germline gives CDR1 LNHNV, CDR2 YYDKDF (reference sequence). In DNA form, the CDR3 reads TGTGCCACCAGCAGAGATAAAACGGGACAGATTAACTATGGCTACACCTTC. Its translation: CATSRDKTGQINYGYTF.

As for this clone: This sample also contains other DNA sequences that code for the same CDR3. The chain links TRBV6-5 to TRBJ1-3; D may be TRBD1 (5 bases). The CDR3 has 15 amino acids. In germline, CDR1 is MNHEY, CDR2 SVGAGI. V was pared by 5 bases and J by 1 base, with 12 bases between. The CDR3 here is CASSRGRNSGNTIYF. CDR3 DNA: TGTGCCAGCAGTCGGGGACGGAATTCTGGAAACACCATATATTTT.

J is TRBJ1-2 and V is TRBV10-1; a weak D match, TRBD1 (5 bases). Between the trimmed V and J ends, which lost 0 bases and 7 bases, there was a span of 18 bases. CDR3 length equals 16 residues. Per germline, CDR1 WNHNN and CDR2 SYGVQD (reference sequence). CDR3 sequence: CASSESRQTGYVGYTF. For the CDR3, the DNA is TGCGCCAGCAGTGAGTCCCGACAAACAGGTTACGTTGGCTACACCTTC.

V usage is TRBV4-1 and J usage is TRBJ1-1; D remains ambiguous. The CDR3 sequence is 13 residues long. Trimming removed 0 bases at V and 10 bases at J, with 12 bases between. Germline CDR1 reads MGHRA; CDR2 reads YSYEKL. The DNA of the CDR3 is TGCGCCAGCAGCCAAGACCCTCCGGCACGAGCTTTCTTT. Its protein is CASSQDPPARAFF.

This chain connects TRBV6-1 to TRBJ1-2; TRBD1 matches 10 bases. This CDR3 is 14 amino acids long. V lost 2 bases and J lost 7; bases outside the gene matches: 4. Germline lookup yields CDR1 MNHNS and CDR2 SASEGT. DNA for the CDR3: TGTGCCAGCAGTGAAAGGACAGGGGGACGTGGCTACACCTTC. Residues: CASSERTGGRGYTF.

This chain joins TRBV5-1 and TRBJ2-5; the match to TRBD2 covers 8 bases. The CDR3 is made up of 16 amino acids. J was trimmed by 4 bases and V by 0 bases; bases with no gene match: 8. CDR1 SGHRS and CDR2 YFSETQ come from the germline V gene. CDR3 residues: CASSLAVAGTGETQYF. CDR3 DNA sequence: TGCGCCAGCAGCTTGGCGGTAGCGGGGACGGGAGAGACCCAGTACTTC.

The chain combines TRBV6-1 with TRBJ1-1, with D unresolved. The CDR3 spans 13 residues. The germline V and J ends were trimmed by 1 base and 1 base, with 4 bases remaining between them. The germline V gene encodes CDR1 MNHNS and CDR2 SASEGT. The chain's CDR3 is CASSEGANTEAFF. DNA of the CDR3: TGTGCCAGCAGTGAAGGTGCGAACACTGAAGCTTTCTTT.

The chain uses TRBV5-1 and TRBJ1-1; a weak D match, TRBD1 (5 bases). Germline CDR1 is SGHRS and CDR2 is YFSETQ. The V and J ends lost 4 bases and 5 bases respectively, with 21 bases between them. This CDR3 comprises 16 residues. The chain's CDR3 is CASSQDTAGSWTEAFF. The DNA of the CDR3 is TGCGCCAGCAGCCAGGACACAGCAGGGTCGTGGACTGAAGCTTTCTTT.

This clone has more than one count but fewer than ten. The rearrangement uses TRBV2 and TRBJ1-1; D perhaps matches TRBD1 (6 bases). The V end was cut by 2 bases, the J end by 5 bases, with 9 bases between. Looked up from germline, CDR1 is SNHLY and CDR2 is FYNNEI. The CDR3 consists of 13 residues. Here the CDR3 DNA reads TGTGCCAGCAGTGAATACAGGGTGACTGAAGCTTTCTTT. It codes for CASSEYRVTEAFF. Full variable domain (missing parts from reference TRBV2 and TRBJ1-1): EPEVTQTPSHQVTQMGQEVILRCVPISNHLYFYWYRQILGQKVEFLVSFYNNEISEKSEIFDDQFSVERPDGSNFTLKIRSTKLEDSAMYFCASSEYRVTEAFFGQGTRLTVV.